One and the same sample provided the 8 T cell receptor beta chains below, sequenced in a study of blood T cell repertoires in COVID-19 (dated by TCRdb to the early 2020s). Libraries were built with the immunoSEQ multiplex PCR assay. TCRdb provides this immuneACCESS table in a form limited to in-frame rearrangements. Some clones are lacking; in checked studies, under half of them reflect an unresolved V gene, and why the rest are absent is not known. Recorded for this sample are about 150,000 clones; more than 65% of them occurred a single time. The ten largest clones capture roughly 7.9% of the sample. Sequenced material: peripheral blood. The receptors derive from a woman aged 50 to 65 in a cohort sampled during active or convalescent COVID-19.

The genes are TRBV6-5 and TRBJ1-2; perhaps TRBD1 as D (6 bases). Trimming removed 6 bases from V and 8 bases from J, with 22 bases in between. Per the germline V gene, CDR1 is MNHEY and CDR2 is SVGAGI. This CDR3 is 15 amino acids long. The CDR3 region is CASRRLPQGPWGYTF. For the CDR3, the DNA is TGTGCCAGCAGACGACTACCACAGGGTCCTTGGGGCTACACCTTC.

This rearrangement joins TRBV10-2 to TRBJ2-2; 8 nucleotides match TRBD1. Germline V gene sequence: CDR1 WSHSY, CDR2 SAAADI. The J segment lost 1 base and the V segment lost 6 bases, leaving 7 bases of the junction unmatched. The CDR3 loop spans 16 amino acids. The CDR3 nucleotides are TGCGCCAGCAGGCCATACGGGACAGGGAACACCGGGGAGCTGTTTTTT. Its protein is CASRPYGTGNTGELFF.

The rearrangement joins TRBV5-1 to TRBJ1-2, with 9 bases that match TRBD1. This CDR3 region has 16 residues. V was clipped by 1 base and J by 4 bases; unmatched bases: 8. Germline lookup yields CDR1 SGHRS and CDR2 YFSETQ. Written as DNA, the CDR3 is TGCGCCAGCAGCTTGTCCAGGACAGGGGCTCCCTATGGCTACACCTTC. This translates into CASSLSRTGAPYGYTF.

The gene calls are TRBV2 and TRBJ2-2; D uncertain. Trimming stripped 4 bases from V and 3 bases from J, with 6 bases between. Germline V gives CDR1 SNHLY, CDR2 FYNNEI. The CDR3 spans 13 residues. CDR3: CASSAQDTGELFF. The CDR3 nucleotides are TGTGCCAGCAGTGCACAAGACACCGGGGAGCTGTTTTTT.

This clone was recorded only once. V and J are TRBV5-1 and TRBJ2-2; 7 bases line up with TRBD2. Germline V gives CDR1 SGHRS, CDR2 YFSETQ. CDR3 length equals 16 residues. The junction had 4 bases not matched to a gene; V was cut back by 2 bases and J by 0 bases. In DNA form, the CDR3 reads TGCGCCAGCAGCTTCATGGCGGGGGCGAACACCGGGGAGCTGTTTTTT. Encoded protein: CASSFMAGANTGELFF.

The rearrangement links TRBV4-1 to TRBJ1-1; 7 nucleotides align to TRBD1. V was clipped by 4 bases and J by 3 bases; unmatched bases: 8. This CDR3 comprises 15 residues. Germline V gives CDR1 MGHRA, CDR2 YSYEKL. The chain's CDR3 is CASSRDRQGYTEAFF. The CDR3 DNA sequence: TGCGCCAGCAGCCGGGACCGACAGGGATACACTGAAGCTTTCTTT.

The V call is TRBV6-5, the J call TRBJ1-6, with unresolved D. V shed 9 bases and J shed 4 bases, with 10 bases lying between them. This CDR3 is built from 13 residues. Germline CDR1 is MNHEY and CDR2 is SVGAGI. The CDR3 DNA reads TGTGCCAGTACCTCTATTTATAATTCACCCCTCCACTTT. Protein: CASTSIYNSPLHF.

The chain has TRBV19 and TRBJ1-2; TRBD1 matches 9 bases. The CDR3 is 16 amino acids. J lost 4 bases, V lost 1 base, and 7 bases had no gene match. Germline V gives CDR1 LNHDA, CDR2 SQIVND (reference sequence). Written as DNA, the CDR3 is TGTGCCAGTAGTATAGGTAGGGGACAGGGAGCCTATGGCTACACCTTC. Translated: CASSIGRGQGAYGYTF.